The sequence of this T cell receptor beta chain was determined in a study of blood T cell repertoires in COVID-19. CDR3 length: 15 residues. The germline gives CDR1 SGHAT, CDR2 FQNNGV. The V end lost 4 bases, the J end lost 2 bases, and 15 bases lay between the germline ends. Profiled with immunoSEQ multiplex PCR; TCRdb holds only in-frame clones, not every one. The sample holds some 130,000 clones, around 89% seen once. The V gene is TRBV11-2, the J gene TRBJ2-7, with a tentative D call TRBD1 (6 bases). Sequenced input: peripheral blood. The TCR comes from a man aged 55 to 70 with COVID-19, enrolled during active disease. The CDR3 DNA is TGTGCCAGCAGCTCCGACGGACAGTGGGCCTACGAGCAGTACTTC. This gives the protein CASSSDGQWAYEQYF.